These T cell receptor beta chains were read from a single sample in a study of blood T cell repertoires in COVID-19. Data came from immunoSEQ multiplex PCR; TCRdb stores just in-frame clones and leaves some out. The data hold some 280,000 clones, with 86% observed a single time. What was sequenced was peripheral blood. These receptors were obtained from a young woman with active or convalescent COVID-19. CDR3s leave out the opening cysteine and the closing phenylalanine or tryptophan. The size entry is marked missing in some rows and otherwise reads once, few, many or a size class.

>NA|TRBV7-8|TRBJ2-5
ASSMGRGLKETQY
>NA|TRBV15|TRBJ2-2
ATSLPRRGSSTGELF
>NA|TRBV9|TRBJ2-7
ASSVNRDTQGVSYEQY
>NA|TRBV2|TRBJ2-1
ASSLTGTGGNEQF
>NA|TRBV7-2|TRBJ1-2
ASSPAGTGNYGYT
>NA|TRBV10-3|TRBJ2-6
AISEFPVSGANVLT
>NA|TRBV25-1|TRBJ1-6
ASSGLGTGYSPLH
>NA|TRBV18|TRBJ1-2
ASSPRSGGTNYGYT
>NA|TRBV4-3|TRBJ1-2
ASSQDRTGGYGYT
>NA|TRBV18|TRBJ1-6
ASSPPAAGHNSPLH
>NA|TRBV3-1/TRBV3-2|TRBJ1-2
ASSQATRAGGGNYGYT
>NA|TRBV6-2/TRBV6-3|TRBJ2-3
ASSYDRGADTQY
>few|TRBV7-2|TRBJ2-7
ASSLDPFSYEQY
>NA|TRBV7-2|TRBJ2-3
ASSLGGLRAQY
>NA|TRBV27|TRBJ2-1
ASSLAGGEQF
>NA|TRBV6-2/TRBV6-3|TRBJ1-5
ASSPRTGSISNQPQH
>NA|TRBV7-3|TRBJ1-2
ASSPTGGRDGYT
>NA|TRBV6-5|TRBJ2-3
ASSSPLAGGPDTQY
>NA|TRBV6-5|TRBJ2-6
ATKYGSAGANVLT
>NA|TRBV7-9|TRBJ1-4
ASSLWGQGAGEKLF
>NA|TRBV2|TRBJ2-1
ASRGLAVNEQF
>NA|TRBV28|TRBJ1-5
ASRFSYNQPQH
>NA|TRBV9|TRBJ1-3
ASRGRGSSGNTIY